This T cell receptor (beta chain) was retrieved from a study of T cell repertoires in cytomegalovirus infection. Across the whole study: Recently identified HLA-C-restricted CMV epitopes were among the peptides used. Through public TCR beta signatures, both CMV infection and matching HLA type were indicated. General study results and limits: The response measured ex vivo was dominated by TCR beta clonotypes (HLA-C-restricted and CMV-specific). Accumulated public TCR beta family frequency recognized individuals carrying CMV together with the relevant HLA.

Details on this clonotype: The antigen is not known.

Germline CDR1 MNHEY, CDR2 SVGEGT. Trimming at V came to 6 bases and at J to 6 bases, leaving 6 bases not matched to a gene. This CDR3 is built from 14 residues. TCRdb called the reads again in MiXCR, with one record for every CDR3 protein. The sample contains around 570,000 distinct CDR3 sequences, about 40% of which appear only once. This sequence was found in a human donor in good health (CMV status not recorded). Some clones in this sample may be carry-over from other donors' samples. The V gene is TRBV6-2 or TRBV6-3, the J gene TRBJ1-4, with 8 bases fitting TRBD1. The sequenced sample was cultured PBMCs, obtained from culture after CMV antigen stimulation. This chain's CDR3 is CASRHRGIDEKLFF. The CDR3 DNA reads TGTGCCAGCAGACACAGGGGGATCGATGAAAAACTGTTTTTT.